The 20 T cell receptor beta chains below all came from one sample that was sequenced in a study of cytomegalovirus exposure and HLA in healthy donors. Primers included in the PCR were 60 Vbeta and 13 Jbeta primers. Data came from immunoSEQ multiplex PCR; TCRdb stores just in-frame clones and leaves some out. The table records approximately 150,000 clones, less than 80% of them present only once. Sequenced: PBMCs. These receptors all stem from a man aged 40-55 years in good health and CMV-seronegative.

The V gene is TRBV5-5, the J gene TRBJ2-5; 12 bases match TRBD2. Germline trimming cut 1 base from V and 2 bases from J; bases unmatched to any gene: 6. Germline CDR1 is SGHKS and CDR2 is YYEKEE (reference sequence). The CDR3 runs to 17 residues. CDR3 in DNA: TGTGCCAGCAGCTTGCTCGGGACTAGCGGGCCTCAAGAGACCCAGTACTTC. It specifies CASSLLGTSGPQETQYF.

The V gene is TRBV19, the J gene TRBJ2-1; TRBD2 matches 10 bases. V dropped 10 bases and J dropped 6; count of bases not matched to a gene: 12. Germline V lookup: CDR1 LNHDA, CDR2 SQIVND (reference sequence). The CDR3 has 15 amino acids. The DNA for the CDR3 is TGTGCCAATACCCTAGAGGGACTAGCGACCAATGAGCAGTTCTTC. Residues: CANTLEGLATNEQFF.

This clone was counted only a few times. This rearrangement joins TRBV5-6 to TRBJ2-1, with D perhaps matching TRBD2 (5 bases). Trimming pared 0 bases from V and 10 bases from J, leaving 14 bases between. The CDR3 runs to 14 residues. CDR1 is SGHDT and CDR2 is YYEEEE in the germline V gene. The CDR3 sequence is CASSLGPLAPEQFF. The CDR3 DNA follows: TGTGCCAGCAGCTTGGGGCCTCTAGCCCCCGAGCAGTTCTTC. Variable domain in full (rest from reference TRBV5-6 and TRBJ2-1): DAGVTQSPTHLIKTRGQQVTLRCSPKSGHDTVSWYQQALGQGPQFIFQYYEEEERQRGNFPDRFSGHQFPNYSSELNVNALLLGDSALYLCASSLGPLAPEQFFGPGTRLTVL.

The V call is TRBV6-1, the J call TRBJ2-2, with D possibly matching TRBD2 (6 bases). CDR3 length: 16 residues. The V end lost 4 bases, the J end lost 3 bases, and 15 bases lay between the germline ends. The germline V gene encodes CDR1 MNHNS and CDR2 SASEGT. The CDR3: CASSGAGLGHTGELFF. As DNA, the CDR3 is TGTGCCAGCAGTGGGGCGGGACTCGGGCACACCGGGGAGCTGTTTTTT.

The chain recombines TRBV6-6 with TRBJ2-4; D gene unclear. This CDR3 is 14 amino acids long. Germline V gives CDR1 MNHNY, CDR2 SVGAGI (reference sequence). V was pared by 7 bases and J by 8 bases, with 18 bases between. CDR3 DNA: TGTGCCAGCACCCAGTTGGGCCCCTTGTACATTCAGTACTTC. Encoded protein: CASTQLGPLYIQYF.

The rearrangement uses TRBV5-4 and TRBJ2-3; D not certain. The V end lost 2 bases, the J end lost 2 bases, and 12 bases lay between the germline ends. In germline, CDR1 is SGHNT, CDR2 YYREEE (reference sequence). The CDR3 contains 15 residues. CDR3 nucleotides: TGTGCCAGCAGCTTATCGCCTACTATCACAGATACGCAGTATTTT. Translated: CASSLSPTITDTQYF.

The chain couples TRBV6-6 to TRBJ1-2, with 7 bases that match TRBD1. The CDR3 length is 16 residues. Looked up from germline, CDR1 is MNHNY and CDR2 is SVGAGI (reference sequence). With 0 bases clipped from V and 1 base from J, the junction kept 5 bases outside the gene matches. CDR3 sequence: CASSYSTDRSNYGYTF. The CDR3 DNA is TGTGCCAGCAGTTACTCGACGGACAGGAGTAACTATGGCTACACCTTC.

V gene TRBV11-2 combines with J gene TRBJ2-3, with TRBD2 matching over 12 bases. The germline V gene encodes CDR1 SGHAT and CDR2 FQNNGV. The CDR3 is 16 amino acids. V shed 5 bases, J shed 2 bases, and the junction held 5 bases outside the gene matches. The DNA of the CDR3 is TGTGCCAGCAGCCTACTAGCGGGGGGTTACACAGATACGCAGTATTTT. Its translation: CASSLLAGGYTDTQYF. The full variable domain, in which reference TRBV11-2 and TRBJ2-3 provide the parts outside the CDR3, is EAGVAQSPRYKIIEKRQSVAFWCNPISGHATLYWYQQILGQGPKLLIQFQNNGVVDDSQLPKDRFSAERLKGVDSTLKIQPAKLEDSAVYLCASSLLAGGYTDTQYFGPGTRLTVL.

The CDR3 DNA reads as TGCAGCGTACGACTAGCGGGGGTCCCAGATACGCAGTATTTT. It translates to CSVRLAGVPDTQYF. This chain links TRBV29-1 with TRBJ2-3; 12 nucleotides match TRBD2. The CDR3 contains 14 residues. CDR1 and CDR2 (germline): SQVTM, ANQGSEA. Trimming at V came to 6 bases and at J to 4 bases, leaving 5 bases not matched to a gene.

The chain couples TRBV7-8 to TRBJ2-7, with TRBD2 identical over 12 bases. V trimming: 5 bases; J trimming: 7 bases; junction bases outside the gene matches: 12. The germline V gene has CDR1 SGHVS and CDR2 FQNEAQ. The CDR3 loop spans 16 amino acids. The CDR3 bases are TGTGCCAGCAGCGTAGGACTAGCGGGGCCCCGGGGGGAGCAGTACTTC. Translating gives CASSVGLAGPRGEQYF.

This clone came up a few times. The chain combines TRBV7-2 with TRBJ2-7; D is possibly TRBD2 (5 bases). V was clipped by 4 bases and J by 0 bases, with 13 bases between them. Germline CDR1 and CDR2: SGHTA and FQGNSA. This CDR3 has 15 amino acids. CDR3 in amino acids: CASSSEGFTSYEQYF. The DNA of the CDR3 is TGTGCCAGCAGCTCCGAGGGATTCACCTCCTACGAGCAGTACTTC. Together with reference TRBV7-2 and TRBJ2-7, the CDR3 gives the full variable domain: GAGVSQSPSNKVTEKGKDVELRCDPISGHTALYWYRQSLGQGLEFLIYFQGNSAPDKSGLPSDRFSAERTGGSVSTLTIQRTQQEDSAVYLCASSSEGFTSYEQYFGPGTRLTVT.

This rearrangement joins TRBV7-9 to TRBJ2-1, with 10 bases matching TRBD1. Unmatched junction bases numbered 5, after V lost 5 bases and J lost 4 bases. Germline assignment: CDR1 SEHNR and CDR2 FQNEAQ (reference sequence). The CDR3 is 15 amino acids. CDR3 residues: CASSPGTGVYNEQFF. For the CDR3, the DNA is TGTGCCAGCAGCCCCGGGACAGGGGTGTACAATGAGCAGTTCTTC. Combining the CDR3 with reference TRBV7-9 and TRBJ2-1 gives the whole variable domain DTGVSQNPRHKITKRGQNVTFRCDPISEHNRLYWYRQTLGQGPEFLTYFQNEAQLEKSRLLSDRFSAERPKGSFSTLEIQRTEQGDSAMYLCASSPGTGVYNEQFFGPGTRLTVL.

This chain links TRBV6-6 with TRBJ2-7; D perhaps matches TRBD1 (8 bases). Germline CDR1 and CDR2: MNHNY and SVGAGI (reference sequence). The CDR3 spans 14 residues. V was shortened by 5 bases and J by 6 bases, with 17 bases between the two germline ends. The CDR3 DNA reads TGTGCCAGCAGTCTAGAACAGGGGGGGAGCGAGCAGTACTTC. It is translated as CASSLEQGGSEQYF.

The chain recombines TRBV10-2 with TRBJ2-7, with TRBD1 as a possible D gene (5 bases). CDR1 is WSHSY, CDR2 SAAADI, per germline. The CDR3 has 13 amino acids. Trimming pared 6 bases from V and 0 bases from J, leaving 9 bases between. In DNA, the CDR3 is TGCGCCAGCAGGGAGACAGTCTCCTACGAGCAGTACTTC. Amino acid sequence: CASRETVSYEQYF.

The chain has TRBV11-2 and TRBJ2-7; 8 positions agree with TRBD1. V was pared by 5 bases and J by 2 bases, with 8 bases of the junction left unmatched. Germline loops: CDR1 SGHAT, CDR2 FQNNGV. The CDR3 loop spans 15 amino acids. CDR3 in amino acids: CASSTWTGIPYEQYF. CDR3 in DNA: TGTGCCAGCAGCACTTGGACAGGGATCCCCTACGAGCAGTACTTC.

The V and J genes are TRBV5-8 and TRBJ2-7, with D tentatively TRBD1 (6 bases). The CDR3 has 15 amino acids. Germline lookup yields CDR1 SGHTS and CDR2 YDEGEE. With 0 bases removed from V and 3 bases from J, the gap between germline ends came to 13 bases. Here the CDR3 reads CASSLDGTQNYEQYF. The DNA for the CDR3 is TGTGCCAGCAGCTTGGACGGGACACAGAACTACGAGCAGTACTTC.

This chain uses TRBV10-1 with TRBJ1-1; 7 bases are a match to TRBD1. The V and J ends lost 0 bases and 4 bases, in that order; junction bases with no gene match: 11. The length of the CDR3 is 17 residues. The germline gives CDR1 WNHNN, CDR2 SYGVQD (reference sequence). The CDR3 region has the DNA TGCGCCAGCAGTGAGTCGGACATGTTTCAGGGGGGCACTGAAGCTTTCTTT. Translation: CASSESDMFQGGTEAFF.

The CDR3 DNA reads TGTGCCAGCAGAGGACTAGCGGGGGGGGAGACCCAGTACTTC. Protein: CASRGLAGGETQYF. This rearrangement joins TRBV7-9 to TRBJ2-5; 15 bases agree with TRBD2. The germline V gene encodes CDR1 SEHNR and CDR2 FQNEAQ (reference sequence). The J segment lost 5 bases and the V segment lost 6 bases, leaving 1 base of the junction unmatched. The length of the CDR3 is 14 residues.

The chain couples TRBV19 to TRBJ1-4; 8 bases agree with TRBD1. Germline trimming cut 3 bases from V and 4 bases from J; bases unmatched to any gene: 19. The CDR3 is made up of 20 amino acids. Germline lookup yields CDR1 LNHDA and CDR2 SQIVND (reference sequence). The CDR3 region has the DNA TGTGCCAGTAGTATGATCCCCGACAGGGGCATGCCTTTCGATAATGAAAAACTGTTTTTT. Its translation: CASSMIPDRGMPFDNEKLFF.

The rearrangement joins TRBV5-6 to TRBJ1-4; D perhaps matches TRBD1 (6 bases). The CDR3 is 15 amino acids. Deletions cut 4 bases from V and 7 bases from J, with 17 bases between. Looked up from germline, CDR1 is SGHDT and CDR2 is YYEEEE. CDR3 nucleotide sequence: TGTGCCAGCAGCGGGGGTCAGGGGCTGGGTGAAAAACTGTTTTTT. It yields the protein CASSGGQGLGEKLFF. The variable domain in full, completed from reference TRBV5-6 and TRBJ1-4, reads DAGVTQSPTHLIKTRGQQVTLRCSPKSGHDTVSWYQQALGQGPQFIFQYYEEEERQRGNFPDRFSGHQFPNYSSELNVNALLLGDSALYLCASSGGQGLGEKLFFGSGTQLSVL.